This passage covers 5 T cell receptor beta chains from one sample sequenced in a study of CD8 T cells in ankylosing spondylitis (dated by TCRdb to the late 2010s). What the study reported, not specific to this receptor: Blood from ankylosing spondylitis patients appeared to be characterized by a TCR beta motif made up of several highly homologous amino acid variants.

These receptors' targets are unknown. To prepare the library, 5' RACE was applied. Sequencing instrument: Illumina HiSeq 2500. Starting from the raw public reads, TCRdb applied fastp trimming at Q25, assembled clones with MiXCR and retained in-frame beta chains. Here each entry gathers all rows of one CDR3 protein and keeps the most common genes and DNA. The sample includes over 600,000 distinct CDR3 sequences, with under 20% observed a single time. The top ten clones comprise around 19% of the sample. The sequencing input was blood, either unsorted or a sorted T cell fraction (not recorded which). The receptor source for this set is a male donor with ankylosing spondylitis.

This clonotype occurred a few times. V usage is TRBV7-9 and J usage is TRBJ2-1, with D possibly matching TRBD1 (6 bases). CDR3 length: 14 amino acids. CDR1 SEHNR and CDR2 FQNEAQ come from the germline V gene (reference sequence). V lost 4 bases, J lost 6 bases, and 13 bases lay in between. The CDR3, as DNA: TGTGCCAGCAGCTCGACAGGTGTAGGCAATGAGCAGTTCTTC. Translated, it gives CASSSTGVGNEQFF. The full variable domain, with the rest looked up from reference TRBV7-9 and TRBJ2-1, is DTGVSQNPRHKITKRGQNVTFRCDPISEHNRLYWYRQTLGQGPEFLTYFQNEAQLEKSRLLSDRFSAERPKGSFSTLEIQRTEQGDSAMYLCASSSTGVGNEQFFGPGTRLTVL.

This CDR3 reads CASSLSAGSRMNTEAFF. For the CDR3, the DNA is TGTGCCAGCAGTTTATCGGCAGGGTCGAGAATGAACACTGAAGCTTTCTTT. The chain recombines TRBV27 with TRBJ1-1; a possible D gene is TRBD1 (5 bases). The CDR3 extends over 17 amino acids. CDR1 and CDR2 from the germline V gene are MNHEY and SMNVEV (reference sequence). Trimming removed 0 bases from V and 0 bases from J, with 14 bases in between.

There are many counts of this clonotype. The chain combines TRBV7-3 with TRBJ1-5; 8 bases fit TRBD1. J gave up 2 bases and V 5 bases, and 8 bases lay outside the gene matches. Germline-derived CDR1 and CDR2 are SGHTA and FQGTGA. The CDR3 contains 16 residues. The CDR3 spells CASSPNRGYRNQPQHF. DNA for the CDR3: TGTGCCAGCAGCCCAAACAGGGGGTATCGCAATCAGCCCCAGCATTTT.

The gene calls are TRBV5-6 and TRBJ2-1; 11 nucleotides agree with TRBD2. Germline V lookup: CDR1 SGHDT, CDR2 YYEEEE. CDR3 length equals 16 residues. The junction had 6 bases not matched to a gene; V was cut back by 2 bases and J by 5 bases. Here the CDR3 DNA reads TGTGCCAGCAGCTTATCTAGCGGGGGGTATCACAATGAGCAGTTCTTC. It translates to CASSLSSGGYHNEQFF.

This clonotype was counted only a few times. This chain links TRBV20-1 with TRBJ1-2; D might be TRBD1 (5 bases). Trimming shortened V by 5 bases and J by 2 bases, and 12 bases separated the two germline ends. Germline loops: CDR1 DFQATT, CDR2 SNEGSKA (reference sequence). This CDR3 region has 13 residues. CDR3 nucleotides: TGCAGTGCTCCTACAGCAGGGAACTATGGCTACACCTTC. It codes for CSAPTAGNYGYTF.